This TCR beta chain derives from a study of T cell responses to AZD1222 COVID-19 vaccine. Overall study results and limits: Vaccine-related CD4 TCRs covered spike, predominating at 160-218 and 743-854. The breadth and depth of Spike-specific TCRs increased once two AZD1222 doses had been given. Most donors were white British, females outnumbered males, and clonal diversity was possibly underestimated. Samples come after the peak T cell response, not at day 14.

The table came from immunoSEQ multiplex PCR; TCRdb's copy has only in-frame clones and leaves some out. The sample lists around 78,000 clones; approximately 91% were seen once. The CDR3 extends over 14 amino acids. Trimming stripped 2 bases from V and 9 bases from J, with 14 bases between. Germline V gene lookup returns CDR1 KGHSH and CDR2 LQKENI. This clone was recorded once. Its antigen remains unidentified. Specimen: peripheral blood, collected on day 0 of MenACWY control vaccination. The receptor was isolated from an adult in good health. The rearrangement joins TRBV18 to TRBJ1-5; no clear D gene. The CDR3 here is CASSPGGGSRPQHF. CDR3 DNA sequence: TGTGCCAGCTCACCAGGCGGCGGCTCACGGCCCCAGCATTTT.